Sequencing of this T cell receptor (beta chain) was carried out in a study of identical twins. This clonotype was recorded at least ten times. Via MiXCR, TCRdb re-called the 5' RACE reads, giving one row per CDR3 protein. The table has approximately 490,000 distinct CDR3 sequences, approximately 20% seen once. Per the germline V gene, CDR1 is DFQATT and CDR2 is SNEGSKA (reference sequence). V shed 3 bases and J shed 0 bases, with 6 bases lying between them. CDR3 length equals 13 residues. This sample also belongs to another study, concerning yellow fever vaccine responses in identical twins.

Input material: CD4+ T cells sorted from blood. The gene calls are TRBV20-1 and TRBJ1-5; TRBD1 is a possible D gene (6 bases). The receptor was derived from a woman aged 18-29 years in good health. CDR3 sequence (DNA): TGCAGTGCTAGCAGGGGTAGCAATCAGCCCCAGCATTTT. Its translation: CSASRGSNQPQHF.